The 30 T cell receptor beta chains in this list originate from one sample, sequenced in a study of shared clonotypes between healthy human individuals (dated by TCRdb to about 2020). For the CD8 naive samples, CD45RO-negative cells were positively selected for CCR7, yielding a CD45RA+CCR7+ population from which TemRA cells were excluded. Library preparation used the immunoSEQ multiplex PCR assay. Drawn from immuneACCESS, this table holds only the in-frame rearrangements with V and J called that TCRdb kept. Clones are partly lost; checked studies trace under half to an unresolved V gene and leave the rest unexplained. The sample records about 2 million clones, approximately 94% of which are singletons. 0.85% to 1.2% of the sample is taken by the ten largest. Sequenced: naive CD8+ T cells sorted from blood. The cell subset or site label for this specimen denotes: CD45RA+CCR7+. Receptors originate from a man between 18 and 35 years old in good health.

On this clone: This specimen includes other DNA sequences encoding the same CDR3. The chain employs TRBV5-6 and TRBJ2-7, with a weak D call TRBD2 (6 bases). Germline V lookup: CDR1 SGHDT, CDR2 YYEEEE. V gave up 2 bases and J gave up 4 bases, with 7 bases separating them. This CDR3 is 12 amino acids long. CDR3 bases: TGTGCCAGCAGCTTTGGGAGGTACGAGCAGTACTTC. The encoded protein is CASSFGRYEQYF. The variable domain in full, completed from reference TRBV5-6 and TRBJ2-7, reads DAGVTQSPTHLIKTRGQQVTLRCSPKSGHDTVSWYQQALGQGPQFIFQYYEEEERQRGNFPDRFSGHQFPNYSSELNVNALLLGDSALYLCASSFGRYEQYFGPGTRLTVT.

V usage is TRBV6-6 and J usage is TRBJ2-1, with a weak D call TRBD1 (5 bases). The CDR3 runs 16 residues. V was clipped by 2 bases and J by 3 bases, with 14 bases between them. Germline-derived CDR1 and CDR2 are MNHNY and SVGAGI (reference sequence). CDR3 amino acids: CASSYEGDGLYNEQFF. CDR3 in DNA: TGTGCCAGCAGTTACGAAGGGGATGGCCTCTACAATGAGCAGTTCTTC.

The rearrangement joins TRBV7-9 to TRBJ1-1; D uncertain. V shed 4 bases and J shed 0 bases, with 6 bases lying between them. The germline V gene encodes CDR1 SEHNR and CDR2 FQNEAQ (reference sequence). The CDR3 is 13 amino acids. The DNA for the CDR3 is TGTGCCAGCAGCTACCGCCTGAACACTGAAGCTTTCTTT. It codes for CASSYRLNTEAFF.

The CDR3 loop reads CASSLDSFSSSYEQYF. The CDR3 region has the DNA TGTGCCAGCAGCTTAGACAGCTTCTCTAGCTCCTACGAGCAGTACTTC. The rearrangement uses TRBV7-2 and TRBJ2-7; no reliable D call. Trimming left V 1 base short and J 0 bases short, with 13 bases between. Germline lookup yields CDR1 SGHTA and CDR2 FQGNSA. The CDR3 contains 16 residues. Drawing the rest from reference TRBV7-2 and TRBJ2-7, the complete variable domain is GAGVSQSPSNKVTEKGKDVELRCDPISGHTALYWYRQSLGQGLEFLIYFQGNSAPDKSGLPSDRFSAERTGGSVSTLTIQRTQQEDSAVYLCASSLDSFSSSYEQYFGPGTRLTVT.

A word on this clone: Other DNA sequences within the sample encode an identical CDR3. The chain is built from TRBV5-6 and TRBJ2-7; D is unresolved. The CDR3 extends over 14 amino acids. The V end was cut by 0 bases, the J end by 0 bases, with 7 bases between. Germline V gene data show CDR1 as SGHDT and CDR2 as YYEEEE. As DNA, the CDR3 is TGTGCCAGCAGCTTGGTACGGAGCTCCTACGAGCAGTACTTC. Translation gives CASSLVRSSYEQYF.

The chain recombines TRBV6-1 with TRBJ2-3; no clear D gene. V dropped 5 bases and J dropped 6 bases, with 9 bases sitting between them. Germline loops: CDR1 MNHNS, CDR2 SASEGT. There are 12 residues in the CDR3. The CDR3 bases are TGTGCCAGCAGTCTGATAGGGGATACGCAGTATTTT. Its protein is CASSLIGDTQYF.

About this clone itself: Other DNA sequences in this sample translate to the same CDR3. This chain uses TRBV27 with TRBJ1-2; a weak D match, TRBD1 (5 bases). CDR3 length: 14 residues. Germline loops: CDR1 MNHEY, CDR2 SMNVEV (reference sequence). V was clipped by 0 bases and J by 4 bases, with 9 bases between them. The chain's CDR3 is CASSLSGAGYGYTF. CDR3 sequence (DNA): TGTGCCAGCAGTTTATCAGGGGCCGGCTATGGCTACACCTTC.

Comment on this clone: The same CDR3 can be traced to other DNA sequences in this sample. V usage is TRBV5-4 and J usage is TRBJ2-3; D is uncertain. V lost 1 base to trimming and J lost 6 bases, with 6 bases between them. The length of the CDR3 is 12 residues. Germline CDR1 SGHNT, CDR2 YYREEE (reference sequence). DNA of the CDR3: TGTGCCAGCAGCTTGATTAGCGATACGCAGTATTTT. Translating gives CASSLISDTQYF.

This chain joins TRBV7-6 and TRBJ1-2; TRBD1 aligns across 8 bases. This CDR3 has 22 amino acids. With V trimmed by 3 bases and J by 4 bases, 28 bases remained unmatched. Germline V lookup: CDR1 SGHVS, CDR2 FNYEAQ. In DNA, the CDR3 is TGTGCCAGCAGCTTCGGGGACAGGAAAGGAAAACCGCCCAGAGCGTTTTCCTATGGCTACACCTTC. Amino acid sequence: CASSFGDRKGKPPRAFSYGYTF.

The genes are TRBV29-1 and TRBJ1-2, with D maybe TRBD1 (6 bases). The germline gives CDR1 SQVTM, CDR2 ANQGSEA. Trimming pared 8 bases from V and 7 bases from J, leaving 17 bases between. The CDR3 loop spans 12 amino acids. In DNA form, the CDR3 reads TGCAGCACAGCGGCAGGGGAGGCTGGCTACACCTTC. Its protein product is CSTAAGEAGYTF.

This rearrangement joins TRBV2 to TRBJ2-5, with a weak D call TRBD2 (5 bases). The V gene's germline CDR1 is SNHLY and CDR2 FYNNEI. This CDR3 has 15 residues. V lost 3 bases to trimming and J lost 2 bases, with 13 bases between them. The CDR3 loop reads CASSDTWGVQETQYF. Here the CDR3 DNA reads TGTGCCAGCAGTGATACTTGGGGAGTTCAAGAGACCCAGTACTTC.

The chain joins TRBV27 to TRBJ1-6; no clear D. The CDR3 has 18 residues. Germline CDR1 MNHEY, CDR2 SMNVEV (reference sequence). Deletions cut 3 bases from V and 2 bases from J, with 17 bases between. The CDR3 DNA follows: TGTGCCAGCAGTTTGGTGACTGCAAAGTTCCCCTATAATTCACCCCTCCACTTT. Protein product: CASSLVTAKFPYNSPLHF.

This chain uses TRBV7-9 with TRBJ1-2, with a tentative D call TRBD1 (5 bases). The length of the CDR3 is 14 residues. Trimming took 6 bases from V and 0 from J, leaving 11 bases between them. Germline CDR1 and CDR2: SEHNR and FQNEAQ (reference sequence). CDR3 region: CASSWDGPNYGYTF. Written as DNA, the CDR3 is TGTGCCAGCAGTTGGGACGGACCTAACTATGGCTACACCTTC.

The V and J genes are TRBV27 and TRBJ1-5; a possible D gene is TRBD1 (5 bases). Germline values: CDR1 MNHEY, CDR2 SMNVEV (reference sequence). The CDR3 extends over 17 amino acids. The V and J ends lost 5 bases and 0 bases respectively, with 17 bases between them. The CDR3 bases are TGTGCCAGCAGTCCATTTGGGGGTTGGGATAGCAATCAGCCCCAGCATTTT. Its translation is CASSPFGGWDSNQPQHF.

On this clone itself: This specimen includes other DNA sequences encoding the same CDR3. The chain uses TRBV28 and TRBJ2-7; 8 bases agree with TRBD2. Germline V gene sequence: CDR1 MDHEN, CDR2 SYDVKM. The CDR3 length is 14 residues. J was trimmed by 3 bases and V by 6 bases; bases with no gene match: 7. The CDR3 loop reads CASSPPGTSYEQYF. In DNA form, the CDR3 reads TGTGCCAGCAGCCCACCCGGGACTAGCTACGAGCAGTACTTC. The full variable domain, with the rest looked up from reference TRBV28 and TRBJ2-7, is DVKVTQSSRYLVKRTGEKVFLECVQDMDHENMFWYRQDPGLGLRLIYFSYDVKMKEKGDIPEGYSVSREKKERFSLILESASTNQTSMYLCASSPPGTSYEQYFGPGTRLTVT.

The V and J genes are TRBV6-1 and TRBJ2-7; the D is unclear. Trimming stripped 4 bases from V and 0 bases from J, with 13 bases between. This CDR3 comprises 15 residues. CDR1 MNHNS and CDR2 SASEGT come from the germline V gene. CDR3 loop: CASSVKALFSYEQYF. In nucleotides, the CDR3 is TGTGCCAGCAGTGTAAAGGCCCTGTTCTCCTACGAGCAGTACTTC.

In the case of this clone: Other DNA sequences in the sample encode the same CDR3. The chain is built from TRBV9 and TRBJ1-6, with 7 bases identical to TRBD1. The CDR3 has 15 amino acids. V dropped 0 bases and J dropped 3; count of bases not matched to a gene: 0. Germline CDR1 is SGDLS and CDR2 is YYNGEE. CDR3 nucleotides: TGTGCCAGCAGCGTAGCAGGGGGCTATAATTCACCCCTCCACTTT. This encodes CASSVAGGYNSPLHF. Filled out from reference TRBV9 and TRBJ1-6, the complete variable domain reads DSGVTQTPKHLITATGQRVTLRCSPRSGDLSVYWYQQSLDQGLQFLIQYYNGEERAKGNILERFSAQQFPDLHSELNLSSLELGDSALYFCASSVAGGYNSPLHFGNGTRLTVT.

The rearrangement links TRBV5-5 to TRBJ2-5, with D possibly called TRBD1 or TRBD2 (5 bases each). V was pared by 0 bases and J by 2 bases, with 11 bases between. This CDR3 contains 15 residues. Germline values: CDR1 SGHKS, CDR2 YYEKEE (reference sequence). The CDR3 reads CASSLDRDVQETQYF. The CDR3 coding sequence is TGTGCCAGCAGCTTGGATCGGGACGTTCAAGAGACCCAGTACTTC.

CDR3 nucleotide sequence: TGTGCCAGCAGCTTGGCGGCGGGGGGATTCTACGAGCAGTACTTC. Translated: CASSLAAGGFYEQYF. The V and J genes are TRBV5-6 and TRBJ2-7, with 8 bases matching TRBD2. This CDR3 is built from 15 residues. J lost 3 bases, V lost 0 bases, and 5 bases had no gene match. In germline, CDR1 is SGHDT, CDR2 YYEEEE.

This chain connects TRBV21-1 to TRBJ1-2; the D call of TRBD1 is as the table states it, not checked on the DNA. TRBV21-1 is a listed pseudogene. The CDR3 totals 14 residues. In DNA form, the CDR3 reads TGTGCCAGCAGCAAAGACGGACAAAACTATGGCTACACCTTC. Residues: CASSKDGQNYGYTF.

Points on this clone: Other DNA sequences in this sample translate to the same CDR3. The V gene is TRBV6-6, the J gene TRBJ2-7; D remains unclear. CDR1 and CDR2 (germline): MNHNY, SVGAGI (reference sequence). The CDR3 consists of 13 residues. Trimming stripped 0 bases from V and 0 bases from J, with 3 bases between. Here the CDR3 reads CASSYSTSYEQYF. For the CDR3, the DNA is TGTGCCAGCAGTTACTCGACCTCCTACGAGCAGTACTTC.

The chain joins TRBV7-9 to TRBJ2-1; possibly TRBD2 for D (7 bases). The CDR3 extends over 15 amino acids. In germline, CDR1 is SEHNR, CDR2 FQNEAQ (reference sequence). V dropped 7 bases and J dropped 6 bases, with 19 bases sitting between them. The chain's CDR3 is CASTPVGRGANEQFF. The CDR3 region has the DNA TGTGCCAGCACCCCGGTGGGTCGGGGGGCCAATGAGCAGTTCTTC.

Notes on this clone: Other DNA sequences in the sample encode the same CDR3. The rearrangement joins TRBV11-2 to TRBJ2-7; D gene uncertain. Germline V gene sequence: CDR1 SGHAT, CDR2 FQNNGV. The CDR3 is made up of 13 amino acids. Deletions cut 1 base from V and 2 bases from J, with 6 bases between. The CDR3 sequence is CASSLGLTYEQYF. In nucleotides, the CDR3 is TGTGCCAGCAGCTTAGGACTCACCTACGAGCAGTACTTC.

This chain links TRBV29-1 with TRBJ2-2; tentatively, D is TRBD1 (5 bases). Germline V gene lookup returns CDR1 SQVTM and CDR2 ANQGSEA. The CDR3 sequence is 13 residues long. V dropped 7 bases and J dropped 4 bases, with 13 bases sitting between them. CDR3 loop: CSERDSFTGELFF. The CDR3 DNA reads TGCAGCGAGAGAGACAGCTTCACCGGGGAGCTGTTTTTT.

CDR3 coding DNA: TGTGCCAGCAGCGTTGGACTAGCGGGGGACGAGCAGTACTTC. Translation: CASSVGLAGDEQYF. This chain links TRBV5-4 with TRBJ2-7, with 13 bases that match TRBD2. The CDR3 loop spans 14 amino acids. Trimming removed 4 bases from V and 5 bases from J; junction bases left unmatched: 3. Looked up from germline, CDR1 is SGHNT and CDR2 is YYREEE (reference sequence). The full variable domain, its missing parts supplied by reference TRBV5-4 and TRBJ2-7, is ETGVTQSPTHLIKTRGQQVTLRCSSQSGHNTVSWYQQALGQGPQFIFQYYREEENGRGNFPPRFSGLQFPNYSSELNVNALELDDSALYLCASSVGLAGDEQYFGPGTRLTVT.

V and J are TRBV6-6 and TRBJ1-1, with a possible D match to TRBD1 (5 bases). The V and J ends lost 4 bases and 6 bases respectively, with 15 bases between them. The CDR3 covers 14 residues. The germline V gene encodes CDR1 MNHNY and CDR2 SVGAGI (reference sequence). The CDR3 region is CASSFSARGPEAFF. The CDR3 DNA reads TGTGCCAGCAGTTTTAGCGCGCGGGGACCTGAAGCTTTCTTT.

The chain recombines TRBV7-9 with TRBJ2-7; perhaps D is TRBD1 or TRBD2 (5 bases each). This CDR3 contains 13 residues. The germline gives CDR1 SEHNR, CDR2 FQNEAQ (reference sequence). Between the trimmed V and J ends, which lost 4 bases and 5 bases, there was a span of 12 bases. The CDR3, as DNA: TGTGCCAGCAGCTCCGGGACCCCCAACGAGCAGTACTTC. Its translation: CASSSGTPNEQYF.

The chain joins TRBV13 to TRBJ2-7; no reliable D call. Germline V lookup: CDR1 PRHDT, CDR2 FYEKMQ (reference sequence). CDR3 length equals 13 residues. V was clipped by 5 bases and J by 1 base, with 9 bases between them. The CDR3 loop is CASSPPNSYEQYF. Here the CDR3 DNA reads TGTGCCAGCAGCCCTCCTAATTCCTACGAGCAGTACTTC.

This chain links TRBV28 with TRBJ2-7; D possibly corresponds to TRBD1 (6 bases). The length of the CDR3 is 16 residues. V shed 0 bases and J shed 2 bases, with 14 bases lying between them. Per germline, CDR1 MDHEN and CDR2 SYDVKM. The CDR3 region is CASSLWGAGTAYEQYF. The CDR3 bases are TGTGCCAGCAGTTTATGGGGGGCAGGAACCGCCTACGAGCAGTACTTC.

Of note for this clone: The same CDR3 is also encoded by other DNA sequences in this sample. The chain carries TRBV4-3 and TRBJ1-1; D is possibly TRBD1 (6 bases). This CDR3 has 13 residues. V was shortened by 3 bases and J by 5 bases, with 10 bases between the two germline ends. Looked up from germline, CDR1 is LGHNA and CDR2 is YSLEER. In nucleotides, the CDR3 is TGCGCCAGCAGCCAGGGGGCCGGAACTGAAGCTTTCTTT. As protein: CASSQGAGTEAFF.